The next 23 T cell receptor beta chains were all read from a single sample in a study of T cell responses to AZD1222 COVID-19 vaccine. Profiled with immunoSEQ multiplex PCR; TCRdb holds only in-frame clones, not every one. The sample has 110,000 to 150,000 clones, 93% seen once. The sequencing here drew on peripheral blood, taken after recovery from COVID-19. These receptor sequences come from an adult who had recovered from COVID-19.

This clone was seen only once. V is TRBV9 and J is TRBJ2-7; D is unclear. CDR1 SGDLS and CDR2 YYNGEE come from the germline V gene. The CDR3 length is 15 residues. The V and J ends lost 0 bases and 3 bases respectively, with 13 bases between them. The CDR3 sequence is CASSVGPHVNYEQYF. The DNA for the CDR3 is TGTGCCAGCAGCGTAGGCCCCCATGTTAACTACGAGCAGTACTTC.

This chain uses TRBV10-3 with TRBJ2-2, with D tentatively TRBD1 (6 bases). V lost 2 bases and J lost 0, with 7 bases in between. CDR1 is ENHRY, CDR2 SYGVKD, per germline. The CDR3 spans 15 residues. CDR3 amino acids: CAISEQGTNTGELFF. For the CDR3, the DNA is TGTGCCATCAGTGAGCAGGGGACGAACACCGGGGAGCTGTTTTTT.

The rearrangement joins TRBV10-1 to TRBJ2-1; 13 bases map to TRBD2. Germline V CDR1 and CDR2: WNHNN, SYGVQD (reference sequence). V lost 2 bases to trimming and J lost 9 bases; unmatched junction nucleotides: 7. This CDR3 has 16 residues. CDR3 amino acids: CASSELLAGGMGEQFF. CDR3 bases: TGCGCCAGCAGTGAGCTACTAGCGGGAGGGATGGGTGAGCAGTTCTTC.

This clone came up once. The CDR3 nucleotides read TGTGCCAGCAGCTTAGGGTCCGGCGGAAACACCATATATTTT. This gives the protein CASSLGSGGNTIYF. This chain links TRBV7-9 with TRBJ1-3, with D uncertain. Germline V CDR1 and CDR2: SEHNR, FQNEAQ (reference sequence). Trimming removed 1 base from V and 4 bases from J, with 8 bases in between. The CDR3 runs 14 residues. The full variable domain, in which reference TRBV7-9 and TRBJ1-3 provide the parts outside the CDR3, is DTGVSQNPRHKITKRGQNVTFRCDPISEHNRLYWYRQTLGQGPEFLTYFQNEAQLEKSRLLSDRFSAERPKGSFSTLEIQRTEQGDSAMYLCASSLGSGGNTIYFGEGSWLTVV.

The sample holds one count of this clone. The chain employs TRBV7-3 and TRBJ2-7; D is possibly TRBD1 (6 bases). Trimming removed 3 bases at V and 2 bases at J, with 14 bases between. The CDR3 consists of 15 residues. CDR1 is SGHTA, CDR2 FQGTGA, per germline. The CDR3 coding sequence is TGTGCCAGCAGCTTGACAGGCGGATTGACCTACGAGCAGTACTTC. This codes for CASSLTGGLTYEQYF.

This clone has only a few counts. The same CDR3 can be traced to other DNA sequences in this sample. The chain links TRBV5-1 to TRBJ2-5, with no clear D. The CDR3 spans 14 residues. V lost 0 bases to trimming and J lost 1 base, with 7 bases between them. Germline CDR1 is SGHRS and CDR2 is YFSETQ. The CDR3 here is CASSLGAAQETQYF. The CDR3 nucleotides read TGCGCCAGCAGCTTGGGCGCGGCCCAAGAGACCCAGTACTTC. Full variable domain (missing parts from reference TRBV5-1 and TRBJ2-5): KAGVTQTPRYLIKTRGQQVTLSCSPISGHRSVSWYQQTPGQGLQFLFEYFSETQRNKGNFPGRFSGRQFSNSRSEMNVSTLELGDSALYLCASSLGAAQETQYFGPGTRLLVL.

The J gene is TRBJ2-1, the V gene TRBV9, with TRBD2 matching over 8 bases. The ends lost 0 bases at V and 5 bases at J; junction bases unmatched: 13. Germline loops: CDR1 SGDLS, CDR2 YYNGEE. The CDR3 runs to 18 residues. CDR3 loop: CASSVALGSGAINNEQFF. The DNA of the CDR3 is TGTGCCAGCAGCGTAGCTCTTGGTAGCGGGGCCATTAACAATGAGCAGTTCTTC. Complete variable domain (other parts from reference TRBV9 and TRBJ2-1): DSGVTQTPKHLITATGQRVTLRCSPRSGDLSVYWYQQSLDQGLQFLIQYYNGEERAKGNILERFSAQQFPDLHSELNLSSLELGDSALYFCASSVALGSGAINNEQFFGPGTRLTVL.

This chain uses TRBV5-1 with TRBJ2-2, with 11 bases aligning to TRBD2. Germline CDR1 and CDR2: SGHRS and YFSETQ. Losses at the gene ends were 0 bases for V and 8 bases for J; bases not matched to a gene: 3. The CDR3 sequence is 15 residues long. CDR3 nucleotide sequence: TGCGCCAGCAGCTTGGGACTAGCGGGATTTGGGGAGCTGTTTTTT. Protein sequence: CASSLGLAGFGELFF.

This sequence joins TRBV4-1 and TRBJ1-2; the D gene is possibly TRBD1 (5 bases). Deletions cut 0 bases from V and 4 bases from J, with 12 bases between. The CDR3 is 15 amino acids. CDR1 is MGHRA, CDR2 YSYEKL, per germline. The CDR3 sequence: CASSQEEGRVYGYTF. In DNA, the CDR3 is TGCGCCAGCAGCCAAGAAGAAGGCAGGGTCTATGGCTACACCTTC.

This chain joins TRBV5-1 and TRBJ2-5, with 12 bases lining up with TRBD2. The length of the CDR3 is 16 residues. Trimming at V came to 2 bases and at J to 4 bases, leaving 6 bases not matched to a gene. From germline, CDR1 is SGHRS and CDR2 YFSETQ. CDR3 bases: TGCGCCAGCAGCTTCCTAGCGGGAGGGCCTGGAGAGACCCAGTACTTC. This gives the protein CASSFLAGGPGETQYF.

The CDR3 DNA follows: TGTGCCAGCAGCCAGACCAGACTAGCGGGAGGGGAGCAGTTCTTC. It is translated as CASSQTRLAGGEQFF. The J gene is TRBJ2-1, the V gene TRBV3-1 (or the pseudogene TRBV3-2); TRBD2 agrees at 14 bases. J was trimmed by 10 bases and V by 3 bases; bases with no gene match: 5. The CDR3 is 15 amino acids. Germline V gene data show CDR1 as LGHDT and CDR2 as YNNKEL (reference sequence).

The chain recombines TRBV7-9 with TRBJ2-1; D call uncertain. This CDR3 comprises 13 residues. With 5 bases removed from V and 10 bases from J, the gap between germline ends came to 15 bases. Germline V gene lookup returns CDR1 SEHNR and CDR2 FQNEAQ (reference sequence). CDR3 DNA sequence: TGTGCCAGCAGCACCTCAGGAATCAGGGAGCAGTTCTTC. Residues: CASSTSGIREQFF.

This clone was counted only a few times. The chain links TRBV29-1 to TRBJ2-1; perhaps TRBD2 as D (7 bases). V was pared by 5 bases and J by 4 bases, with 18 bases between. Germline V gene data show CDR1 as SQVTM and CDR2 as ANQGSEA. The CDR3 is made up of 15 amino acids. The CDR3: CSVRGSRGRYNEQFF. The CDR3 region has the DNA TGCAGCGTTAGGGGGAGTCGCGGGAGATACAATGAGCAGTTCTTC.

CDR3 nucleotides: TGTGCCAGCAGCTTAGGAGGGGGAGGACTTTACAATGAGCAGTTCTTC. Translation gives CASSLGGGGLYNEQFF. The chain joins TRBV11-2 to TRBJ2-1; tentatively, D is TRBD1 or TRBD2 (6 bases each). This CDR3 is 16 amino acids long. The germline CDR1 and CDR2 sequences are SGHAT and FQNNGV. With 1 base removed from V and 4 bases from J, the gap between germline ends came to 14 bases.

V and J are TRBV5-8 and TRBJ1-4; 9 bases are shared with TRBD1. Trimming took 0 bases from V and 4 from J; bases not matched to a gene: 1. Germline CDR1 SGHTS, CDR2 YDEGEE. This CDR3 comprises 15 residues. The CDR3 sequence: CASSLGTGVNEKLFF. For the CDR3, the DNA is TGTGCCAGCAGCTTGGGGACAGGGGTTAATGAAAAACTGTTTTTT.

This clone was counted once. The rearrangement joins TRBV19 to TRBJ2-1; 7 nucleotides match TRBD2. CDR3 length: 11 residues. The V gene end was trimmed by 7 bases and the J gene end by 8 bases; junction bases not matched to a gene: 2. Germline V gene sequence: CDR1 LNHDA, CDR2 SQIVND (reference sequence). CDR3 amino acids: CASMGGDEQFF. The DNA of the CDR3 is TGTGCCAGTATGGGGGGGGATGAGCAGTTCTTC.

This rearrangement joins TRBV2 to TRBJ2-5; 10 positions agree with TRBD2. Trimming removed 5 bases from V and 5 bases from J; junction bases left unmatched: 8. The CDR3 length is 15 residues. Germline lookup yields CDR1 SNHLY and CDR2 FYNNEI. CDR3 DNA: TGTGCCAGCAGTAAACAGGCGACTAGCGGGGAGACCCAGTACTTC. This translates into CASSKQATSGETQYF. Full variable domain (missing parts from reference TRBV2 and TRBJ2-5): EPEVTQTPSHQVTQMGQEVILRCVPISNHLYFYWYRQILGQKVEFLVSFYNNEISEKSEIFDDQFSVERPDGSNFTLKIRSTKLEDSAMYFCASSKQATSGETQYFGPGTRLLVL.

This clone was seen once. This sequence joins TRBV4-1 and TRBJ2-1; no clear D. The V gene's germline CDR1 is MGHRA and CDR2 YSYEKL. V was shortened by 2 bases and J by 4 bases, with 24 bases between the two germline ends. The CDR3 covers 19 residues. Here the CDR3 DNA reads TGCGCCAGCAGCCAACCTCCAAACCTCGGCGTTGGGCCTTACAATGAGCAGTTCTTC. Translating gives CASSQPPNLGVGPYNEQFF.

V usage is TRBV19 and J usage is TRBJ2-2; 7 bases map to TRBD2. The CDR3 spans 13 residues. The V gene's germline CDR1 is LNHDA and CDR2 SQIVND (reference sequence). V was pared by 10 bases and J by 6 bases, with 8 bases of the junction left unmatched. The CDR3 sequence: CATWGGKAGELFF. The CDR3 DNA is TGTGCCACCTGGGGGGGGAAGGCCGGGGAGCTGTTTTTT.

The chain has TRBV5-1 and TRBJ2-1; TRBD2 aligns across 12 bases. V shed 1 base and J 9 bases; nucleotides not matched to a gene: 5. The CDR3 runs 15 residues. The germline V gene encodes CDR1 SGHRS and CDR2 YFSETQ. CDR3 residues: CASSLRLAGVVEQFF. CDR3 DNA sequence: TGCGCCAGCAGCTTGAGACTAGCGGGAGTGGTTGAGCAGTTCTTC.

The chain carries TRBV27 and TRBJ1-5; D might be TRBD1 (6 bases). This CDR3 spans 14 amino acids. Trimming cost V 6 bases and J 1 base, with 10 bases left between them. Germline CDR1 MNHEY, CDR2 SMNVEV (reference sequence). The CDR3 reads CASSLTGSNQPQHF. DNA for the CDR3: TGTGCCAGCAGCCTGACAGGAAGCAATCAGCCCCAGCATTTT.

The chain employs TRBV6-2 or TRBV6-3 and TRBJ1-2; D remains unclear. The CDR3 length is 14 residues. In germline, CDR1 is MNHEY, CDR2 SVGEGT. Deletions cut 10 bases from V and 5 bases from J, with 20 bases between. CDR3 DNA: TGTGCCACCCGCCCCGCAACAGCTACATATGGCTACACCTTC. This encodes CATRPATATYGYTF.

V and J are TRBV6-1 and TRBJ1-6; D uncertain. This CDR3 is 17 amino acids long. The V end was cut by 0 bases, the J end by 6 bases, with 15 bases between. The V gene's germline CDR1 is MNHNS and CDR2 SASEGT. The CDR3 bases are TGTGCCAGCAGTGAAGCGCGAATCACGACCTTTAATTCACCCCTCCACTTT. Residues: CASSEARITTFNSPLHF.